These 5 T cell receptor beta chains originate from one sample sequenced in a study of blood T cells in healthy people across ages. Using a J-beta primer mix together with a sample-barcoded 5' primer, a second PCR was run for about 7 to 12 cycles. TCRdb itself ran the 5' RACE reads through MiXCR, one entry per CDR3 protein. The sample has around 1.5 million distinct CDR3 sequences; almost 60% are singletons. Sequencing was performed on blood. The receptor source for this set is a man between 18 and 35 years old in good health.

The chain links TRBV6-2 or TRBV6-3 to TRBJ2-4; no firm D call. The V end was cut by 2 bases, the J end by 14 bases, with 16 bases between. There are 13 residues in the CDR3. The germline CDR1 and CDR2 sequences are MNHEY and SVGEGT. The CDR3 bases are TGTGCCAGCAGTTACGGAAACCTCATAATGGAGTACTTC. Translation gives CASSYGNLIMEYF.

J is TRBJ2-7 and V is TRBV6-6, with 11 bases identical to TRBD1. This CDR3 is 15 amino acids long. Trimming took 2 bases from V and 4 from J; bases not matched to a gene: 4. Per germline, CDR1 MNHNY and CDR2 SVGAGI (reference sequence). CDR3 DNA: TGTGCCAGCAGTTACGTGGGACAGGGGGTTTACGAGCAGTACTTC. Its protein product is CASSYVGQGVYEQYF.

The chain uses TRBV24-1 and TRBJ2-3, with 10 bases fitting TRBD1. Germline CDR1 KGHDR, CDR2 SFDVKD. The CDR3 consists of 16 residues. V lost 4 bases to trimming and J lost 4 bases; unmatched junction nucleotides: 7. CDR3 in DNA: TGTGCCACCAGTGAGCCGCCGGGACAGGGGTCAGATACGCAGTATTTT. Translated: CATSEPPGQGSDTQYF.

The chain uses TRBV7-2 and TRBJ1-2, with D perhaps matching TRBD1 (5 bases). Germline V gene sequence: CDR1 SGHTA, CDR2 FQGNSA. V was trimmed by 6 bases and J by 5 bases, leaving 16 bases between them. The CDR3 covers 14 residues. The CDR3 sequence: CASSEVGGTYGYTF. In DNA form, the CDR3 reads TGTGCCAGCAGTGAAGTGGGGGGTACTTATGGCTACACCTTC.

This clonotype came up once. J is TRBJ1-2 and V is TRBV6-6; 7 bases are shared with TRBD1. The CDR3 runs 16 residues. Per the germline V gene, CDR1 is MNHNY and CDR2 is SVGAGI (reference sequence). V shed 0 bases, J shed 3 bases, and the junction held 7 bases outside the gene matches. This CDR3 is CASSYSGDSPYYGYTF. CDR3 nucleotide sequence: TGTGCCAGCAGTTACTCTGGGGACAGCCCCTACTATGGCTACACCTTC.